The rows below give T cell receptor beta chains drawn from one sample of a study of T-cell memory formation after mild COVID-19. MiXCR, applied by TCRdb to the 5' RACE reads, yields one record per CDR3 protein. Of approximately 300,000 distinct CDR3 sequences listed, approximately 19% were seen once; the top ten hold under 25%. Sequences were obtained from PBMCs or a T cell subset sorted from them (not recorded which). The receptors here all came from a man aged 18 to 29 who had mild COVID-19 (a few samples of this study predate the infection). Cell type and time point are not known. CDR3s include the opening cysteine and the closing phenylalanine or tryptophan. Fields, in order: D gene, J gene, clone size, V gene, CDR3 DNA, CDR3 protein. The D gene is left open where the match is weak. Size is stated for part of the rows, as once, few or many counts, or as a class when the clone is expanded.

-,TRBJ1-6,-,TRBV30,TGTGCCTGGAGTGTATCGCCAGGGCGAAATTCACCCCTCCACTTT,CAWSVSPGRNSPLHF
TRBD2,TRBJ2-1,many,TRBV5-1,TGCGCCAGCAGCTTGAGTAGGCTAGCGGGGCCCCACGGGGATGAGCAGTTCTTC,CASSLSRLAGPHGDEQFF
-,TRBJ1-2,few,TRBV20-1,TGCAGTGCTCCCCGGATCGGGGGCTACACCTTC,CSAPRIGGYTF
-,TRBJ1-1,few,TRBV6-5,TGTGCCAGCAGTCAACCGGGACACCCGAGGACTGAAGCTTTCTTT,CASSQPGHPRTEAFF
TRBD1,TRBJ2-2,-,TRBV7-2,TGTGCCAGCAGCGAGGGACAGTACACCGGGGAGCTGTTTTTT,CASSEGQYTGELFF
-,TRBJ2-5,-,TRBV7-9,TGTGCCAGTTCTCTCTTGGGGCGGGGAATGGAGACCCAGTACTTC,CASSLLGRGMETQYF
TRBD2,TRBJ2-3,few,TRBV11-2,TGTGCCAGCAGCTTAGAAGGCATGCTAGCGGGGGCCTCTAGCACAGATACGCAGTATTTT,CASSLEGMLAGASSTDTQYF
-,TRBJ1-1,few,TRBV5-1,TGCGCCAGCAGCCCTGCTCGGGGTGCAGCTTTCTTT,CASSPARGAAFF
TRBD2,TRBJ2-5,-,TRBV7-2,TGTGCCAGCAGCACAACTAGCGGGGGGGCCGTTGCTTCAGGGACCCAGTACTTC,CASSTTSGGAVASGTQYF
TRBD1,TRBJ2-2,few,TRBV3-1,TGTGCCAGCAGCCAAGAGGCAGGGGGAAGCACCGGGGAGCTGTTTTTT,CASSQEAGGSTGELFF
TRBD1,TRBJ2-2,-,TRBV5-1,TGCGCCAGCAGCCCGGGACAGGGGCTGACGGAGCTGTTTTTT,CASSPGQGLTELFF
-,TRBJ2-5,few,TRBV25-1,TGTGCCAGCAGTGGCCCGCCAGGGTGGGAAGAGACCCAGTACTTC,CASSGPPGWEETQYF
-,TRBJ2-1,few,TRBV12-3/TRBV12-4,TGTGCCAGCACCCTAGGCGGGGCCAATGAGCAGTTCTTC,CASTLGGANEQFF
TRBD2,TRBJ2-5,-,TRBV4-3,TGCGCCAGCAGCCAAGACCAGCGGGGGGGGTCCCCAGAGACCCAGTACTTC,CASSQDQRGGSPETQYF
-,TRBJ2-3,few,TRBV7-2,TGTGCCAGCAGCCATGGGGCTAGCTATACAGATACGCAGTATTTT,CASSHGASYTDTQYF
-,TRBJ2-1,many,TRBV5-1,TGCGCCAGCAGCCTCTCAGATGAGCAGTTCTTC,CASSLSDEQFF
TRBD1,TRBJ2-1,-,TRBV5-1,TGCGCCAGCAGCTTGGCCGGGACAGAATACAATGAGCAGTTCTTC,CASSLAGTEYNEQFF
-,TRBJ2-2,-,TRBV5-1,TGCGCCAGCAGAAGGGGCGCGAACACCGGGGAGCTGTTTTTT,CASRRGANTGELFF
-,TRBJ2-7,few,TRBV5-1,TGCGCCAGCAGTACACGGGCTAATTCCTACGAGCAGTACTTC,CASSTRANSYEQYF
-,TRBJ2-3,once,TRBV27,TGTGCCAGCAGTGCCGATGGTGATACGCAGTATTTT,CASSADGDTQYF
-,TRBJ1-1,-,TRBV28,TGTGCCAGCGGTGAGTTGAACACTGAAGCTTTCTTT,CASGELNTEAFF
TRBD1,TRBJ2-7,-,TRBV5-6,TGTGCCAGCAGCTCGGGACAGGTCCTCTCGCGGCAGTACTTC,CASSSGQVLSRQYF
-,TRBJ1-5,-,TRBV4-1,TGCGCCAGCAGCCAAGATAGGAGGTCATTCGGGCAGCCCCAGCATTTT,CASSQDRRSFGQPQHF
-,TRBJ2-7,-,TRBV7-2,TGTGCCAGCAGCCCGCGCCGGGGAAAGTACGAGCAGTACTTC,CASSPRRGKYEQYF
-,TRBJ2-7,-,TRBV6-4,TGTGCCAGCAGTATACAGGGAGGGGGCTCCTACGAGCAGTACTTC,CASSIQGGGSYEQYF
-,TRBJ2-1,-,TRBV7-7,TGTGCTAGCAGCTTAGAGCCGGGGGGCGCGATTTATGAGCAGTTCTTC,CASSLEPGGAIYEQFF
-,TRBJ1-5,once,TRBV6-1,TGTGCCAGCAGGCAGGAGGCGAGCAATCAGCCCCAGCATTTT,CASRQEASNQPQHF
-,TRBJ2-1,-,TRBV7-6,TGTGCCAGCAGCCCCGGCAGGGGAGGAACCTACAATGAGCAGTTCTTC,CASSPGRGGTYNEQFF
TRBD1,TRBJ1-4,-,TRBV5-5,TGTGCCAGCAGCTTGCTGACAGGGCGAAATGAAAAACTGTTTTTT,CASSLLTGRNEKLFF
-,TRBJ2-7,-,TRBV5-1,TGCGCCAGCAGCGGGGACTACGAGCAGTACTTC,CASSGDYEQYF
-,TRBJ1-1,-,TRBV20-1,TGCAGTGCTAGAGGGCCCACGGGGAACACTGAAGCTTTCTTT,CSARGPTGNTEAFF
-,TRBJ1-2,few,TRBV24-1,TGTGCCACCAGTGATTTATCCGGGGGGGACTATGGCTACACCTTC,CATSDLSGGDYGYTF
-,TRBJ2-2,many,TRBV3-1,TGTGCCAGCAGCCAACACACCGGGGAGCTGTTTTTT,CASSQHTGELFF
-,TRBJ2-3,few,TRBV5-1,TGCGCCAGCAGCATGGGGGGCAGGGAGACAGATACGCAGTATTTT,CASSMGGRETDTQYF
-,TRBJ2-7,-,TRBV7-9,TGTGCCAGCAGCTTAGGGATCCCCCCCTACGAGCAGTACTTC,CASSLGIPPYEQYF
-,TRBJ2-5,-,TRBV10-3,TGTGCCACCATGGGGGATCAAGAGACCCAGTACTTC,CATMGDQETQYF
-,TRBJ2-3,-,TRBV28,TGTGCCAGCACCTGGGAAAGGAGCACAGATACGCAGTATTTT,CASTWERSTDTQYF
-,TRBJ1-4,-,TRBV5-1,TGCGCCAGCAGCTGGGGGTTTGGTAATGAAAAACTGTTTTTT,CASSWGFGNEKLFF
-,TRBJ2-1,few,TRBV6-2/TRBV6-3,TGTGCCAGCAGTTACTCGACGGCGAAGGAGGGGTTCTTC,CASSYSTAKEGFF
-,TRBJ1-1,many,TRBV27,TGTGCCAGCAGCCCGAACACTGAAGCTTTCTTT,CASSPNTEAFF
TRBD2,TRBJ2-7,-,TRBV7-6,TGTGCCAGCAGCTTAGAACCTAGCGGGGGGGCCTACGAGCAGTACTTC,CASSLEPSGGAYEQYF
-,TRBJ2-7,-,TRBV30,TGTGCCTGGATGCCCCCGGGTTCTACCTACGAGCAGTACTTC,CAWMPPGSTYEQYF
TRBD1,TRBJ1-5,-,TRBV28,TGTGCCAGCAGTTCAGGGGGCGCGGGCAATCAGCCCCAGCATTTT,CASSSGGAGNQPQHF
-,TRBJ1-2,-,TRBV27,TGTGCCAGCAGTTTTGGGGATTCCGATGGCTACACCTTC,CASSFGDSDGYTF
-,TRBJ2-1,many,TRBV7-2,TGTGCCAGCAGCCAAGCAGGGAATGAGCAGTTCTTC,CASSQAGNEQFF
-,TRBJ2-7,few,TRBV4-2,TGTGCCAGCAGCCAAGATCTGGTCGGGGCAGTTGGCTACGAGCAGTACTTC,CASSQDLVGAVGYEQYF
-,TRBJ2-2,few,TRBV7-9,TGTGCCAGCAGCCCCCTCAGGGGGGAACCCGGGGAGCTGTTTTTT,CASSPLRGEPGELFF
-,TRBJ1-1,-,TRBV7-3,TGTGCCAGCAGCTTCAACCACGGAGACACTGAAGCTTTCTTT,CASSFNHGDTEAFF
-,TRBJ1-6,-,TRBV18,TGTGCCGGCGCTAGGGAAAGCTCCTATAATTCACCCCTCCACTTT,CAGARESSYNSPLHF
-,TRBJ1-2,few,TRBV6-6,TGTGCCAGCAGTTACTCTCCCGGGGTGGTTGGTGGCTACACCTTC,CASSYSPGVVGGYTF